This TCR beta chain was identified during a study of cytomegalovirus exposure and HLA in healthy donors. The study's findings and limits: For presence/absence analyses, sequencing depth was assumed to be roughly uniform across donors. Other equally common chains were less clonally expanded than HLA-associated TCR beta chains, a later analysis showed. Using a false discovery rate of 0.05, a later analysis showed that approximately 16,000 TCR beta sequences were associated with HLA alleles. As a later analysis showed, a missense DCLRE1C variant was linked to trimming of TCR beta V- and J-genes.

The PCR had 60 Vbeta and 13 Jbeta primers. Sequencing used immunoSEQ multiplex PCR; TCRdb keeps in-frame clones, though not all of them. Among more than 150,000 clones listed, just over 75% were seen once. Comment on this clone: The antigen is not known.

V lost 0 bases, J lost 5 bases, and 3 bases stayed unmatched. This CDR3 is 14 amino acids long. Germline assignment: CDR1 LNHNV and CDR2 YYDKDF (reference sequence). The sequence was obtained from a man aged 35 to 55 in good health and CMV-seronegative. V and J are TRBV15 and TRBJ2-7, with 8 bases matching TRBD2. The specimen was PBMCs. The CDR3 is CATSRERTSNEQYF. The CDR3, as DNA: TGTGCCACCAGCAGAGAACGGACTAGCAACGAGCAGTACTTC.